This TCR beta chain stems from a study of regulatory T cells in long-lasting Graves disease. Study-wide points: Less diverse TCR repertoires were seen in persistent Graves' patients than in newly diagnosed ones. In persistent patients, shared public clonotypes (roughly 2,700) outnumbered those in new patients (around 1,000). Study was limited to peripheral blood, excluding thyroid tissue.

Through Arm-PCR of CDR3 regions and iRepertoire HTBI primers, TCR beta libraries were built. Authors' analysis steps: Samples jointly harbored roughly 62 TRBV and about 15 TRBJ segments. TCRdb reanalysed the multiplex PCR reads using MiXCR and keeps one entry per CDR3 protein. TCRdb, not the authors, supplied the V and J calls. This sample has about 360,000 distinct CDR3 sequences, with around 15% found just once. This clonotype came up many times. Its antigen is unknown. Indicated time point: newly diagnosed GD, antithyroid drugs for less than 3 months. Making the TCR library involved RNA that had been extracted from PBMCs. This CDR3 contains 11 residues. In germline, CDR1 is SEHNR, CDR2 FQNEAQ (reference sequence). Trimming took 2 bases from V and 6 from J, leaving 5 bases between them. These data were likewise used in another study, on T cells in Graves' hyperthyroidism and ophthalmopathy.

This rearrangement joins TRBV7-9 to TRBJ2-7; D gene unclear. This clonotype was obtained from a woman aged 18-29 years with Graves disease. Here the sequenced sample was peripheral blood mononuclear cells (PBMCs), taken at new diagnosis, from a patient treated with antithyroid drugs. The CDR3 nucleotides are TGTGCCAGCAGCTTAAGCGTCGAGCAGTACTTC. The encoded protein is CASSLSVEQYF. Full variable domain (remainder filled in from reference TRBV7-9 and TRBJ2-7): DTGVSQNPRHKITKRGQNVTFRCDPISEHNRLYWYRQTLGQGPEFLTYFQNEAQLEKSRLLSDRFSAERPKGSFSTLEIQRTEQGDSAMYLCASSLSVEQYFGPGTRLTVT.